The 16 T cell receptor beta chains below all came from one sample that was sequenced in a study of blood T cells in healthy people across ages. Using a J-beta primer mix together with a sample-barcoded 5' primer, a second PCR was run for 7 to 11 cycles. TCRdb itself ran the 5' RACE reads through MiXCR, one entry per CDR3 protein. Counted here are more than 1 million distinct CDR3 sequences, 40% to 50% occurring once; the ten biggest clones make up under 20%. The material sequenced was blood. Every receptor here comes from a woman between 55 and 75 years old in good health.

The chain recombines TRBV30 with TRBJ2-7, with D unclear. V was trimmed by 0 bases and J by 0 bases, leaving 9 bases between them. The germline V gene encodes CDR1 GTSNPN and CDR2 SVGIG (reference sequence). CDR3 length: 14 residues. The CDR3 DNA is TGTGCCTGGAGTGTCAGAAGGGACTCCTACGAGCAGTACTTC. It codes for CAWSVRRDSYEQYF.

This chain connects TRBV28 to TRBJ2-1; the match to TRBD2 covers 16 bases. The J call may be wrong; the DNA end is better matched by TRBJ2-7. The CDR3 has 21 residues. Germline V gives CDR1 MDHEN, CDR2 SYDVKM. The CDR3 region is CASSLPPGTSGRARSYNEQYF. The CDR3 DNA reads TGTGCCAGCAGTTTACCCCCCGGGACTAGCGGGAGGGCCCGCTCCTACAATGAGCAGTACTTC.

V is TRBV2 and J is TRBJ1-4, with a possible D match to TRBD1 (5 bases). Germline V gene sequence: CDR1 SNHLY, CDR2 FYNNEI. Between the trimmed V and J ends, which lost 3 bases and 0 bases, there was a span of 11 bases. The CDR3 contains 16 residues. CDR3 protein: CASSDDSLSTNEKLFF. Here the CDR3 DNA reads TGTGCCAGCAGTGATGACAGTCTTTCAACTAATGAAAAACTGTTTTTT.

This clonotype has just a few counts. The CDR3 DNA reads TGTGCCAGCAGTTACTCGTCAGCCATAAAACATGAAAAACTGTTTTTT. Translation: CASSYSSAIKHEKLFF. The chain couples TRBV6-5 to TRBJ1-4; no clear D gene. Germline V gene sequence: CDR1 MNHEY, CDR2 SVGAGI. Deletions cut 0 bases from V and 6 bases from J, with 14 bases between. The CDR3 contains 16 residues.

The chain recombines TRBV7-6 with TRBJ2-1; tentatively, D is TRBD1 or TRBD2 (5 bases each). Trimming stripped 5 bases from V and 5 bases from J, with 22 bases between. Germline CDR1 is SGHVS and CDR2 is FNYEAQ. This CDR3 is 17 amino acids long. The CDR3 loop reads CASSPLIRDPSHNEQFF. In nucleotides, the CDR3 is TGTGCCAGCAGCCCTCTTATCCGGGACCCCAGCCACAATGAGCAGTTCTTC.

The chain links TRBV7-9 to TRBJ2-2, with TRBD2 identical over 8 bases. Trimming at V came to 1 base and at J to 1 base, leaving 11 bases not matched to a gene. Germline V gene sequence: CDR1 SEHNR, CDR2 FQNEAQ (reference sequence). There are 19 residues in the CDR3. The CDR3: CASSLGRLAGRQNTGELFF. The CDR3, as DNA: TGTGCCAGCAGCTTAGGGCGGCTAGCGGGCCGGCAGAACACCGGGGAGCTGTTTTTT. Full variable domain (rest looked up from reference TRBV7-9 and TRBJ2-2): DTGVSQNPRHKITKRGQNVTFRCDPISEHNRLYWYRQTLGQGPEFLTYFQNEAQLEKSRLLSDRFSAERPKGSFSTLEIQRTEQGDSAMYLCASSLGRLAGRQNTGELFFGEGSRLTVL.

The chain combines TRBV5-1 with TRBJ2-5; 13 nucleotides line up with TRBD2. CDR1 SGHRS and CDR2 YFSETQ come from the germline V gene. V trimming: 4 bases; J trimming: 5 bases; junction bases outside the gene matches: 11. The CDR3 sequence is 17 residues long. CDR3 sequence: CASSTGLAGAIGETQYF. The CDR3 DNA is TGCGCCAGCAGCACCGGACTAGCGGGAGCTATAGGGGAGACCCAGTACTTC.

This clonotype was detected once. The rearrangement links TRBV27 to TRBJ1-1, with a weak D call TRBD1 (5 bases). Looked up from germline, CDR1 is MNHEY and CDR2 is SMNVEV (reference sequence). Trimming removed 5 bases from V and 7 bases from J, with 14 bases in between. CDR3 length: 13 amino acids. The CDR3 loop reads CASSPRGEGEAFF. CDR3 in DNA: TGTGCCAGCAGTCCCCGGGGGGAGGGTGAAGCTTTCTTT.

The rearrangement uses TRBV20-1 and TRBJ1-1, with 8 bases fitting TRBD1. CDR1 and CDR2 from the germline V gene are DFQATT and SNEGSKA (reference sequence). V dropped 5 bases and J dropped 5; count of bases not matched to a gene: 7. The CDR3 is made up of 13 amino acids. The CDR3 loop is CSAPQRQGTEAFF. In DNA, the CDR3 is TGCAGTGCTCCACAAAGACAGGGGACTGAAGCTTTCTTT.

This clonotype was detected a few times. This chain connects TRBV20-1 to TRBJ2-7, with 16 bases aligning to TRBD2. The CDR3 sequence is 17 residues long. From germline, CDR1 is DFQATT and CDR2 SNEGSKA (reference sequence). Trimming cost V 4 bases and J 3 bases; bases outside gene matches: 9. CDR3 amino acids: CSATPGTSGRADYEQYF. Here the CDR3 DNA reads TGCAGTGCTACCCCCGGGACTAGCGGGAGGGCGGACTACGAGCAGTACTTC.

The chain uses TRBV6-6 and TRBJ1-5, with 8 bases matching TRBD1. CDR1 MNHNY and CDR2 SVGAGI come from the germline V gene (reference sequence). This CDR3 spans 14 amino acids. Trimming cost V 5 bases and J 7 bases; bases outside gene matches: 7. The CDR3 sequence is CASSPQGAGQPQHF. The CDR3 DNA reads TGTGCCAGCAGTCCCCAGGGGGCAGGGCAGCCCCAGCATTTT.

The chain is built from TRBV27 and TRBJ2-3, with 9 bases that match TRBD2. The V and J ends lost 8 bases and 0 bases, in that order; junction bases with no gene match: 3. The length of the CDR3 is 14 residues. Germline V gene sequence: CDR1 MNHEY, CDR2 SMNVEV (reference sequence). This chain's CDR3 is CASATSGSTDTQYF. DNA for the CDR3: TGTGCCAGCGCAACTAGCGGGAGCACAGATACGCAGTATTTT.

The chain recombines TRBV10-2 with TRBJ2-5, with 8 bases fitting TRBD2. Per germline, CDR1 WSHSY and CDR2 SAAADI. V lost 6 bases to trimming and J lost 5 bases; unmatched junction nucleotides: 14. The length of the CDR3 is 16 residues. CDR3 in DNA: TGCGCCAGCAGCCCGGGACTAGGAATGGTAGACGAGACCCAGTACTTC. Amino acids: CASSPGLGMVDETQYF.

This chain joins TRBV29-1 and TRBJ2-7; 10 bases align to TRBD1. This CDR3 has 13 amino acids. CDR1 is SQVTM and CDR2 is ANQGSEA in the germline V gene. V was pared by 7 bases and J by 3 bases, with 6 bases of the junction left unmatched. The CDR3 nucleotides read TGCAGCGCTAGACAGGGGGCAGGCTACGAGCAGTACTTC. Protein: CSARQGAGYEQYF.

This clonotype was seen a handful of times. V usage is TRBV7-2 and J usage is TRBJ2-7; 7 nucleotides line up with TRBD2. Germline V CDR1 and CDR2: SGHTA, FQGNSA. V was pared by 1 base and J by 3 bases, with 3 bases of the junction left unmatched. The CDR3 runs to 14 residues. The CDR3 region has the DNA TGTGCCAGCAGCTTAGGGGGAGGGCACTACGAGCAGTACTTC. This sequence encodes CASSLGGGHYEQYF.

This rearrangement joins TRBV4-1 to TRBJ2-7; tentative D call: TRBD1 (5 bases). CDR3 length equals 14 residues. V gave up 0 bases and J gave up 0 bases, with 6 bases separating them. Germline V gives CDR1 MGHRA, CDR2 YSYEKL. CDR3 coding DNA: TGCGCCAGCAGCCAAGATCAGGGCTCCTACGAGCAGTACTTC. It is translated as CASSQDQGSYEQYF.